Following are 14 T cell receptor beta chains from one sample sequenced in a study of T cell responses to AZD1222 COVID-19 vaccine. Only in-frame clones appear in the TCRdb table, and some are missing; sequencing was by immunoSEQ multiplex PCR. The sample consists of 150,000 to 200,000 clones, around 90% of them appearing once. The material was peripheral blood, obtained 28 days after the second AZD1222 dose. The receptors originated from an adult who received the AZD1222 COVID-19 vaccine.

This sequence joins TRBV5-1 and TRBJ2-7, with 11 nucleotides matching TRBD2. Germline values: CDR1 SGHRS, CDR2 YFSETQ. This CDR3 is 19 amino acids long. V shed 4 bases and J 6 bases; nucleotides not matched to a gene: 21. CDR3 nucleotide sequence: TGCGCCAGCAGCCCAAGCATCCAGACTAGCGGGAAAGGTTTCGGCGAGCAGTACTTC. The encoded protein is CASSPSIQTSGKGFGEQYF.

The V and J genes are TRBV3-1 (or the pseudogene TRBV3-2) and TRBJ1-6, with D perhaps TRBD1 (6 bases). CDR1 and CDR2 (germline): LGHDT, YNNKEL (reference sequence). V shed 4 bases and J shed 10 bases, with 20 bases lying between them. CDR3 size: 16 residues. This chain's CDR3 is CASSLLRPGVKSPLHF. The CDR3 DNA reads TGTGCCAGCAGCCTCCTTCGTCCAGGGGTTAAGTCACCCCTCCACTTT.

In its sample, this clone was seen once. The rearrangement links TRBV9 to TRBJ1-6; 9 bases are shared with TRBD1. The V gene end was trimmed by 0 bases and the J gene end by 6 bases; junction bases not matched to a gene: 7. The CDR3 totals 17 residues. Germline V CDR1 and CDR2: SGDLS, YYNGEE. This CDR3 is CASSVGIEDRGNSPLHF. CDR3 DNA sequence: TGTGCCAGCAGCGTAGGAATCGAGGACAGGGGTAATTCACCCCTCCACTTT.

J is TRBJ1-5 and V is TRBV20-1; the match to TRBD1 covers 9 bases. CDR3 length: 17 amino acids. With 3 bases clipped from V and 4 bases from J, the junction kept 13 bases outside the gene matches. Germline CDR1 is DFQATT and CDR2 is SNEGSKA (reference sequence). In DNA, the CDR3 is TGCAGTGCTAGTTCCGCCGGGACAGGGTGGCGAAATCAGCCCCAGCATTTT. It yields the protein CSASSAGTGWRNQPQHF.

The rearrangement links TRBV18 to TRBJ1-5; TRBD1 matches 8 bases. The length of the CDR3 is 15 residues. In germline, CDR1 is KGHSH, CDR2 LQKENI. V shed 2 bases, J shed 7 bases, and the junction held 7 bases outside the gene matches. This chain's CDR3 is CASSPGQGAGQPQHF. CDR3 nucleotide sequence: TGTGCCAGCTCACCAGGGCAGGGGGCTGGACAGCCCCAGCATTTT.

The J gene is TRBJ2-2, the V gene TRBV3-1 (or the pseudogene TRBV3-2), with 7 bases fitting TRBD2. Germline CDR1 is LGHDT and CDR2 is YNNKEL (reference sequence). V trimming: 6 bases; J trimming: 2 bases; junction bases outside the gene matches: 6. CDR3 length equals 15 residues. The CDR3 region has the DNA TGTGCCAGCAGGGCCGGGACTATCAACACCGGGGAGCTGTTTTTT. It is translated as CASRAGTINTGELFF.

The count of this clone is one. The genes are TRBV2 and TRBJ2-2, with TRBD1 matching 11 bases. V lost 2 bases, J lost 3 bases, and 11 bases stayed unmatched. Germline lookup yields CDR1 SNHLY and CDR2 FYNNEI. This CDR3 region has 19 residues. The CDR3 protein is CASSELGQGVLADTGELFF. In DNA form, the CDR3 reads TGTGCCAGCAGTGAACTGGGACAGGGGGTTCTAGCGGACACCGGGGAGCTGTTTTTT.

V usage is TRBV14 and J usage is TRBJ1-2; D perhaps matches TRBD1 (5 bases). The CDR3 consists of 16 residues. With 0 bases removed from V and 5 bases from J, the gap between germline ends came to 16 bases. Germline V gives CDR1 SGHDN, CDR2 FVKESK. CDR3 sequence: CASSQDRTLGGYGYTF. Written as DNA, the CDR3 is TGTGCCAGCAGCCAAGATCGTACCCTGGGGGGATATGGCTACACCTTC.

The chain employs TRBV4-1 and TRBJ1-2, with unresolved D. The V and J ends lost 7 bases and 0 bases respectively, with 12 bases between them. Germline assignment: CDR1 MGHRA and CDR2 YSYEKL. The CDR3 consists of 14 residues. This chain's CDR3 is CASTTTGANYGYTF. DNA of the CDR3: TGCGCCAGCACCACGACCGGAGCTAACTATGGCTACACCTTC.

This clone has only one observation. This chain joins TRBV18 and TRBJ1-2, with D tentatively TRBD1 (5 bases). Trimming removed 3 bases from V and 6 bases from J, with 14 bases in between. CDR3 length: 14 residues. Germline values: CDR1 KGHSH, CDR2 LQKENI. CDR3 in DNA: TGTGCCAGCTCACCCGACAGTACTACCCATGGCTACACCTTC. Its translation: CASSPDSTTHGYTF.

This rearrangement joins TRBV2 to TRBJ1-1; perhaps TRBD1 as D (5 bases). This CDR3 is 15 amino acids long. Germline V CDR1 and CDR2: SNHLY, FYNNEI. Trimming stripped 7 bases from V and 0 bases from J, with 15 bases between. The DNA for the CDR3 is TGTGCCAGCATGGGACTAGGGGTCATGAACACTGAAGCTTTCTTT. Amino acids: CASMGLGVMNTEAFF.

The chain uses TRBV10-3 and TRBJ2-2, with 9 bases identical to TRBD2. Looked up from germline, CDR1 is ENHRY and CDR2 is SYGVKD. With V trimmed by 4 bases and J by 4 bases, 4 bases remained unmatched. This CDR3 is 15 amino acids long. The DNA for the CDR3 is TGTGCCATCAGTGGGGGACTAGCTACCACCGGGGAGCTGTTTTTT. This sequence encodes CAISGGLATTGELFF.

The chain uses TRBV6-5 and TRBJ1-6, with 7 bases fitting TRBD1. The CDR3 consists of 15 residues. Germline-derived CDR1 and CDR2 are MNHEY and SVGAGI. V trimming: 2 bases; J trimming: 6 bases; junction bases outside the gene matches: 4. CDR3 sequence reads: CASSYLTGFNSPLHF. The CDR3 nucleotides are TGTGCCAGCAGTTACCTGACAGGGTTTAATTCACCCCTCCACTTT.

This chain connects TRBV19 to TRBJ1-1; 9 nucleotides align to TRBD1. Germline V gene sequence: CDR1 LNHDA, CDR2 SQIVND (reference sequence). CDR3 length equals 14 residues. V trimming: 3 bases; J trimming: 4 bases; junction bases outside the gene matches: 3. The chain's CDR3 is CASSMGDRVTEAFF. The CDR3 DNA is TGTGCCAGTAGTATGGGGGACAGGGTCACTGAAGCTTTCTTT.